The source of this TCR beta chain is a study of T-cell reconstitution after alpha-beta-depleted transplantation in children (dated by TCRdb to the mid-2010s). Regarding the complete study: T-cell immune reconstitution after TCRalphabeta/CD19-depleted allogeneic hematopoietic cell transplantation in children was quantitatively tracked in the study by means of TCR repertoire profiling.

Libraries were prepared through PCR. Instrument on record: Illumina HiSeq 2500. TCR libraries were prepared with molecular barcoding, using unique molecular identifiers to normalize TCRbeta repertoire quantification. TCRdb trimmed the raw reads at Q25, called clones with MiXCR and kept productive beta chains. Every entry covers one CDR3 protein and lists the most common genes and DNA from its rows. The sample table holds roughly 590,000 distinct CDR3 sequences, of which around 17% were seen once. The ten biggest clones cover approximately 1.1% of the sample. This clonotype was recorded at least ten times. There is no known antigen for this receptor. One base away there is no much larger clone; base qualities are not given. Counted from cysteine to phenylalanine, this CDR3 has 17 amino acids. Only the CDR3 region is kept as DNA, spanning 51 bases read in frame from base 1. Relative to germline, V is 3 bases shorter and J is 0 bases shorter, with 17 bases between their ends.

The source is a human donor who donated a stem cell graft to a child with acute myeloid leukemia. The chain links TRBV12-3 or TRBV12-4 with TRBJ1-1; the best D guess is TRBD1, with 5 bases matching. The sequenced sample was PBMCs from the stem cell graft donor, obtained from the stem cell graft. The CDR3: CASSLGPGRTLNTEAFF. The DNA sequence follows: TGTGCCAGCAGTTTGGGACCGGGACGGACGTTGAACACTGAAGCTTTCTTT.